The rows below give T cell receptor beta chains drawn from one sample of a study of breast tumors, draining lymph nodes, adjacent tissues. TCRdb redid the calling of the multiplex PCR reads with MiXCR, one entry per CDR3 protein. Of approximately 130,000 distinct CDR3 sequences in the sample, approximately 22% were seen once. The sequencing input was axillary lymph node tissue. All receptors come from a female donor with breast cancer. Some clones in this sample may be carry-over from other donors' samples. Both conserved end residues are trimmed from each CDR3.

V	CDR3
TRBV4-1	ASSQARIGGTGEAIEQY
TRBV29-1	SVEPPDLEETQY
TRBV30	AWSVGQGAYEQY
TRBV12-3/TRBV12-4	ASSPNPLSTDTQY
TRBV18	ASSSTQGVQY
TRBV2	ASRGDSNEQF
TRBV5-5	ASSSRQGALSGANVLT
TRBV9	ASSVVDWGLTDTQY
TRBV7-9	ASSPGQGQAGGPGKTQY
TRBV11-2	ASSWGTGQETQY
TRBV12-5	ASGTRAGSTDTQY
TRBV5-8	ASSLSKGLNYGYT
TRBV28	ASSQLDGTANYGYT
TRBV12-3/TRBV12-4	ASSSTLTGRVTDTQY
TRBV6-1	ASSEIGVGASGKRNEQF
TRBV2	ASQSGTVYEQY
TRBV5-1	ASSLERMNTEAF
TRBV28	ASSSPRQIENEKLF
TRBV18	ASSPMGQGGDTQY
TRBV3-1	ASSQEGGDSPLH
TRBV28	ASSLLEGTNNQPQH
TRBV11-2	ASSLGPTGNSPLH
TRBV20-1	SARDGSSSGNTIY
TRBV20-1	SAREQGFYEQY
TRBV20-1	SALGGQWAYEQY
TRBV7-2	ASSLGGDEQY
TRBV5-8	ASSPNAPGQGRYGYT
TRBV4-1	ASSQDSASSTDTQY
TRBV28	ASGSGQGAYGYT
TRBV11-2	ASRDRRGSSYNEQF
TRBV7-9	ASSLDSRWGGRRSGANVLT
TRBV9	ASSVDEETQY
TRBV10-3	AISVRRSEKLF
TRBV6-1	ASSEGGQGWWIYEQY
TRBV4-1	ASSPRGLAGSTGELF
TRBV5-1	ASSLLNIRGEGSSYEQY
TRBV25-1	ASSEFPNRTGRMFLPSYEQY
TRBV7-8	ASSLRQSYGYT
TRBV5-1	ASSPGDRQETQY
TRBV29-1	SVEPLGGRTDTQY
TRBV5-1	ASSFFWVQGTYGCT
TRBV28	ASSPEGGWSSYNEQF
TRBV20-1	SARGSGNQPQH
TRBV2	ASLGGGGEHRGAV
TRBV7-9	ASSPRHRPPYEQY
TRBV5-1	ASSLGEGPSGNAIY
TRBV3-1	ASSHWDRGSEQY
TRBV2	ASSERAEGGGYGYT
TRBV5-5	ASSSQAGGPNTGELF
TRBV28	ASTSAAVNYGYT
TRBV2	ASTPTTGGGGNTIY
TRBV6-6	ASSPDRSDTGELF